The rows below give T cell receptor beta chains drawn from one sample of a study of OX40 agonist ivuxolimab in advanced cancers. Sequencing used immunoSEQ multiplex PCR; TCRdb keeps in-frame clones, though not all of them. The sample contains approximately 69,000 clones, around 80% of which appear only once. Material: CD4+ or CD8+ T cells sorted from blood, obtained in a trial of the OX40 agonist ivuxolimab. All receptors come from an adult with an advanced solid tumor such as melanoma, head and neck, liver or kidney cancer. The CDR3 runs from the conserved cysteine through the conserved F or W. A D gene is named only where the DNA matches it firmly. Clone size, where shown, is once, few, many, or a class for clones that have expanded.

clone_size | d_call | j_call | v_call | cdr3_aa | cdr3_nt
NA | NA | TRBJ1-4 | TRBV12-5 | CASGLWGMGEKLFF | TGTGCTAGTGGTTTGTGGGGGATGGGTGAAAAACTGTTTTTT
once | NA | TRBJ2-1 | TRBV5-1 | CASSITGNEQFF | TGCGCCAGCAGCATCACAGGGAACGAGCAGTTCTTC
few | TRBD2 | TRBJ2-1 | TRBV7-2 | CASSFLGLAGDNEQFF | TGTGCCAGCAGCTTCCTCGGACTAGCCGGCGACAATGAGCAGTTCTTC
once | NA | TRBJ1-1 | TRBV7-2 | CASTWGGGSTEAFF | TGTGCCAGCACGTGGGGTGGGGGTTCCACTGAAGCTTTCTTT
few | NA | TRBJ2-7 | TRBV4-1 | CASSQARSRSYEQYF | TGCGCCAGCAGCCAAGCTAGGAGCAGGTCCTACGAGCAGTACTTC
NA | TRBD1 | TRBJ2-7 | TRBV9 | CASSKGQGTYEQYF | TGTGCCAGCAGCAAGGGACAGGGGACCTACGAGCAGTACTTC
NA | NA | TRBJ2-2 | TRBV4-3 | CASSLEEGVNAGELFF | TGCGCCAGCAGCCTTGAAGAGGGGGTTAACGCCGGGGAGCTGTTTTTT
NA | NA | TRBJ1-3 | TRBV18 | CASSPPYDIISGNTIYF | TGTGCCAGCTCACCACCTTATGACATCATCTCTGGAAACACCATATATTTT
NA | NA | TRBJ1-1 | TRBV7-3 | CASSPGNLNTEAFF | TGTGCCAGCAGCCCGGGGAACTTGAACACTGAAGCTTTCTTT
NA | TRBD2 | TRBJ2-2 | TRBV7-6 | CASSPLSAGGSNTGELFF | TGTGCCAGCAGCCCCCTCTCAGCGGGGGGGTCGAACACCGGGGAGCTGTTTTTT
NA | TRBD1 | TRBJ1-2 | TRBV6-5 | CASSYGTGQGDYGYTF | TGTGCCAGCAGTTACGGAACCGGACAGGGGGATTATGGCTACACCTTC